These 7 T cell receptor beta chains were sequenced from one sample in a study of CD8+ T cells in alopecia areata. Sequencing relied on a cDNA template that was reverse transcribed from extracted RNA. Clones were sequenced by immunoSEQ multiplex PCR, and TCRdb holds only the in-frame ones, with some missing. The sample includes 150,000 to 200,000 clones, about three fifths seen only once; the top ten take 1%. Treatment in this sample: oral pan-JAK inhibitor, 5-10 mg twice daily. Sequences were derived from CD4+ T cells sorted from blood, sampled at week 24, from a patient treated with tofacitinib. These receptors were collected from a human donor with alopecia areata.

The chain is built from TRBV6-6 and TRBJ1-1; the D gene is possibly TRBD1 (5 bases). Germline V gene sequence: CDR1 MNHNY, CDR2 SVGAGI (reference sequence). The germline V and J ends were trimmed by 2 bases and 4 bases, with 8 bases remaining between them. CDR3 length equals 13 residues. CDR3 in DNA: TGTGCCAGCAGTTACGGAGGGGCCACTGAAGCTTTCTTT. Translation: CASSYGGATEAFF.

The rearrangement joins TRBV27 to TRBJ2-1; D tentatively reads TRBD1 or TRBD2 (6 bases each). Germline loops: CDR1 MNHEY, CDR2 SMNVEV (reference sequence). The CDR3 loop spans 16 amino acids. The V end lost 2 bases, the J end lost 6 bases, and 17 bases lay between the germline ends. CDR3 sequence (DNA): TGTGCCAGCAGTTTAGACGGGAACAGGGAGGTCAATGAGCAGTTCTTC. It specifies CASSLDGNREVNEQFF.

A few counts support this clone. This chain joins TRBV4-3 and TRBJ2-1; unclear D gene. The CDR3 is made up of 13 amino acids. Trimming cost V 0 bases and J 13 bases, with 13 bases left between them. The germline V gene encodes CDR1 LGHNA and CDR2 YSLEER. The CDR3 spells CASSQDLGTNQFF. For the CDR3, the DNA is TGCGCCAGCAGCCAAGATCTAGGTACGAACCAGTTCTTC.

This chain connects TRBV25-1 to TRBJ2-3, with TRBD1 as a possible D gene (6 bases). Trimming removed 5 bases from V and 0 bases from J, with 18 bases in between. Germline V gives CDR1 MGHDK, CDR2 SYGVNS. The CDR3 is made up of 17 amino acids. The chain's CDR3 is CASSSDSGHPSTDTQYF. In DNA form, the CDR3 reads TGTGCCAGCAGTTCCGATTCGGGACACCCGAGCACAGATACGCAGTATTTT.

The V call is TRBV25-1, the J call TRBJ2-7, with D perhaps given as TRBD1 or TRBD2 (5 bases each). From germline, CDR1 is MGHDK and CDR2 SYGVNS. The CDR3 spans 14 residues. V lost 7 bases to trimming and J lost 1 base, with 14 bases between them. The CDR3 loop reads CASKQAGSSYEQYF. CDR3 nucleotides: TGTGCCAGCAAACAGGCGGGCAGTTCCTACGAGCAGTACTTC.

V gene TRBV29-1 combines with J gene TRBJ2-3; no definite D call. Trimming took 4 bases from V and 0 from J, leaving 5 bases between them. The CDR3 sequence is 12 residues long. CDR1 is SQVTM and CDR2 is ANQGSEA in the germline V gene. This CDR3 reads CSVARSTDTQYF. The CDR3 region has the DNA TGCAGCGTTGCCAGAAGCACAGATACGCAGTATTTT.

The rearrangement links TRBV29-1 to TRBJ2-5; 8 nucleotides agree with TRBD1. CDR1 is SQVTM and CDR2 is ANQGSEA in the germline V gene. This CDR3 is built from 15 residues. With 3 bases clipped from V and 5 bases from J, the junction kept 11 bases outside the gene matches. The CDR3 loop is CSVDPEAGGRETQYF. The CDR3 DNA is TGCAGCGTTGATCCTGAGGCAGGGGGCCGGGAGACCCAGTACTTC.